The 8 T cell receptor beta chains presented below share a single source sample, sequenced in a study of STAT5B mutations in CD4+ large granular lymphocyte leukemia. Data came from immunoSEQ multiplex PCR; TCRdb stores just in-frame clones and leaves some out. The data hold more than 30,000 clones, with approximately 88% observed a single time. Material: CD4+ T cells from blood buffy coats. Receptors originate from a human donor in good health.

V gene TRBV11-3 combines with J gene TRBJ2-3; D unresolved. V was shortened by 0 bases and J by 4 bases, with 8 bases between the two germline ends. Germline CDR1 is SGHNT and CDR2 is YENEEA. This CDR3 is 14 amino acids long. In DNA, the CDR3 is TGTGCCAGCAGCTTAGACGGCGCGCCAGATACGCAGTATTTT. Protein: CASSLDGAPDTQYF.

CDR3 bases: TGTGCCGCGGAGGGACAGGGGACGAGTGGCGCTAACTATGGCTACACCTTC. This gives the protein CAAEGQGTSGANYGYTF. The chain couples TRBV19 to TRBJ1-2, with TRBD1 matching 10 bases. From germline, CDR1 is LNHDA and CDR2 SQIVND (reference sequence). With 11 bases clipped from V and 0 bases from J, the junction kept 15 bases outside the gene matches. The CDR3 is made up of 17 amino acids.

The rearrangement links TRBV5-4 to TRBJ2-1, with no clear D. V was pared by 4 bases and J by 9 bases, with 14 bases between. This CDR3 is built from 13 residues. Per the germline V gene, CDR1 is SGHNT and CDR2 is YYREEE (reference sequence). The CDR3 coding sequence is TGTGCCAGCAGCAATCAGGCGGCTAGTGAGCAGTTCTTC. This codes for CASSNQAASEQFF. The full variable domain, its missing parts supplied by reference TRBV5-4 and TRBJ2-1, is ETGVTQSPTHLIKTRGQQVTLRCSSQSGHNTVSWYQQALGQGPQFIFQYYREEENGRGNFPPRFSGLQFPNYSSELNVNALELDDSALYLCASSNQAASEQFFGPGTRLTVL.

The chain recombines TRBV5-4 with TRBJ2-7, with 7 positions matching TRBD1. The CDR3 covers 16 residues. In germline, CDR1 is SGHNT, CDR2 YYREEE (reference sequence). V gave up 3 bases and J gave up 0 bases; unmatched junction bases: 9. The CDR3 spells CASSSGPGQNSYEQYF. The CDR3, as DNA: TGTGCCAGCAGCTCCGGACCGGGACAGAACTCCTACGAGCAGTACTTC.

V and J are TRBV5-1 and TRBJ2-7; TRBD2 aligns across 12 bases. Germline V gene data show CDR1 as SGHRS and CDR2 as YFSETQ. This CDR3 is 17 amino acids long. V was clipped by 4 bases and J by 4 bases; unmatched bases: 12. The CDR3 DNA is TGCGCCAGCAGCCTGGACGCTAGCGGGAGGGCCGGATACGAGCAGTACTTC. It yields the protein CASSLDASGRAGYEQYF. Full variable domain (remainder filled in from reference TRBV5-1 and TRBJ2-7): KAGVTQTPRYLIKTRGQQVTLSCSPISGHRSVSWYQQTPGQGLQFLFEYFSETQRNKGNFPGRFSGRQFSNSRSEMNVSTLELGDSALYLCASSLDASGRAGYEQYFGPGTRLTVT.

The chain carries TRBV11-2 and TRBJ2-3, with 7 bases that match TRBD2. The CDR3 is 17 amino acids. The V gene end was trimmed by 7 bases and the J gene end by 0 bases; junction bases not matched to a gene: 13. Looked up from germline, CDR1 is SGHAT and CDR2 is FQNNGV. The CDR3 spells CASTLDMAGASTDTQYF. The CDR3 nucleotides read TGTGCCAGCACCCTAGACATGGCGGGAGCTAGCACAGATACGCAGTATTTT.

V usage is TRBV7-2 and J usage is TRBJ1-6, with 7 bases identical to TRBD1. The germline gives CDR1 SGHTA, CDR2 FQGNSA. Trimming removed 5 bases from V and 10 bases from J; junction bases left unmatched: 8. The CDR3 sequence is 14 residues long. The CDR3 here is CASSPRQGFSPLHF. DNA for the CDR3: TGTGCCAGCAGCCCCCGACAGGGTTTCTCACCCCTCCACTTT.

The rearrangement uses TRBV5-1 and TRBJ2-5, with D uncertain. Trimming shortened V by 3 bases and J by 3 bases, and 9 bases separated the two germline ends. This CDR3 is 13 amino acids long. Germline CDR1 is SGHRS and CDR2 is YFSETQ. CDR3 in amino acids: CASSSPDEETQYF. Here the CDR3 DNA reads TGCGCCAGCAGCTCCCCTGACGAAGAGACCCAGTACTTC.